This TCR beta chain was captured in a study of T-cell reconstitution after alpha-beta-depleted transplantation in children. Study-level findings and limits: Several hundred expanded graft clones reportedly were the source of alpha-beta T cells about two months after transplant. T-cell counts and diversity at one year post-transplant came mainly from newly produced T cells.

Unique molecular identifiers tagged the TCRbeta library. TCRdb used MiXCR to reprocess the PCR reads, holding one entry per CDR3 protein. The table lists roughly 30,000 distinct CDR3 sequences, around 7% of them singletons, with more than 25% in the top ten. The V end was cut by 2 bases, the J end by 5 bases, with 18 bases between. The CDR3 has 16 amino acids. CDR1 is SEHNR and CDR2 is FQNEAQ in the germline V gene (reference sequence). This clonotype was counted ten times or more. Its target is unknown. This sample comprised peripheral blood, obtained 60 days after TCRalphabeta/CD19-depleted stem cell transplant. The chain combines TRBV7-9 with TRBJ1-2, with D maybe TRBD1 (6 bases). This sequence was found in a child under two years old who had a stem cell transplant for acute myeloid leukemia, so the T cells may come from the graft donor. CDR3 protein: CASSLFEEQGSYGYTF. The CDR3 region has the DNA TGTGCCAGCAGCTTATTCGAGGAACAGGGCAGTTATGGCTACACCTTC.